One and the same sample provided the 9 T cell receptor beta chains below, sequenced in a study of shared clonotypes between healthy human individuals. The data were produced by immunoSEQ multiplex PCR, yet TCRdb's version contains in-frame clones alone and is incomplete. The sample consists of over 2 million clones, 85% to 95% of them appearing once. The sequencing sample was made of naive CD4+ T cells sorted from blood. Subset in this sample: CD45RA+ positively selected. These receptors all stem from a young man in good health.

The V and J genes are TRBV7-3 and TRBJ1-1, with a tentative D call TRBD1 (6 bases). Germline CDR1 SGHTA, CDR2 FQGTGA. There are 14 residues in the CDR3. Trimming cost V 5 bases and J 1 base, with 11 bases left between them. CDR3 residues: CASSPTGPNTEAFF. The CDR3 nucleotides are TGTGCCAGCAGCCCGACAGGACCGAACACTGAAGCTTTCTTT.

As concerns this clone: Other DNA sequences in this sample translate to the same CDR3. The CDR3 loop is CASSAAYEQYF. CDR3 coding DNA: TGTGCCAGCAGCGCGGCATACGAGCAGTACTTC. This chain uses TRBV7-9 with TRBJ2-7; D ambiguous. V was pared by 5 bases and J by 4 bases, with 6 bases between. The length of the CDR3 is 11 residues. Germline values: CDR1 SEHNR, CDR2 FQNEAQ (reference sequence).

The V gene is TRBV19, the J gene TRBJ1-3; D is perhaps TRBD1 (5 bases). V was clipped by 5 bases and J by 3 bases, with 14 bases between them. The germline V gene encodes CDR1 LNHDA and CDR2 SQIVND (reference sequence). The CDR3 is made up of 15 amino acids. For the CDR3, the DNA is TGTGCCAGTAGTCCACAGGTATCGTTTGGAAACACCATATATTTT. Protein sequence: CASSPQVSFGNTIYF. The entire variable domain, with the rest obtained from reference TRBV19 and TRBJ1-3, is as follows: DGGITQSPKYLFRKEGQNVTLSCEQNLNHDAMYWYRQDPGQGLRLIYYSQIVNDFQKGDIAEGYSVSREKKESFPLTVTSAQKNPTAFYLCASSPQVSFGNTIYFGEGSWLTVV.

This sequence joins TRBV14 and TRBJ1-1; possible D gene TRBD1, 6 bases. Germline V gives CDR1 SGHDN, CDR2 FVKESK. The ends were cut back, 6 bases at V and 5 bases at J, with 16 bases in the middle. The CDR3 totals 14 residues. The CDR3 sequence: CASSQQGKGTEAFF. CDR3 coding DNA: TGTGCCAGCAGTCAACAGGGAAAGGGGACTGAAGCTTTCTTT.

The chain uses TRBV7-3 and TRBJ1-2; 7 bases agree with TRBD1. The V segment lost 2 bases and the J segment 1 base; nucleotides outside the gene matches: 4. The CDR3 spans 15 residues. Germline V lookup: CDR1 SGHTA, CDR2 FQGTGA. CDR3 coding DNA: TGTGCCAGCAGCTTATATCAGGGGGGTAACTATGGCTACACCTTC. The encoded protein is CASSLYQGGNYGYTF.

The rearrangement joins TRBV2 to TRBJ1-3; the match to TRBD1 covers 10 bases. CDR1 is SNHLY and CDR2 is FYNNEI in the germline V gene. This CDR3 is 13 amino acids long. Trimming removed 8 bases from V and 7 bases from J; junction bases left unmatched: 5. CDR3 in DNA: TGTGCCAGCGGCGGGACAGGGGCGAACACCATATATTTT. It is translated as CASGGTGANTIYF.

In DNA form, the CDR3 reads TGTGCCAGTAGTACGACAGGGGGCATCCGGGAGACCCAGTACTTC. This sequence encodes CASSTTGGIRETQYF. This chain uses TRBV19 with TRBJ2-5; 10 bases agree with TRBD1. CDR3 length: 15 amino acids. Germline loops: CDR1 LNHDA, CDR2 SQIVND (reference sequence). V gave up 4 bases and J gave up 5 bases; unmatched junction bases: 7.

This chain connects TRBV6-5 to TRBJ2-5, with D tentatively TRBD2 (6 bases). The CDR3 is 15 amino acids. Germline lookup yields CDR1 MNHEY and CDR2 SVGAGI. V gave up 6 bases and J gave up 4 bases, with 18 bases separating them. The CDR3 bases are TGTGCCAGCAGGATTTCTGGGGGGAGAGGAGAGACCCAGTACTTC. Translating it yields CASRISGGRGETQYF.

This clone is a singleton in its sample. J is TRBJ2-7 and V is TRBV7-8, with D possibly TRBD2 on 5 matching bases. V lost 3 bases, J lost 7 bases, and 10 bases lay in between. This CDR3 is 12 amino acids long. The germline gives CDR1 SGHVS, CDR2 FQNEAQ. The CDR3 DNA sequence: TGTGCCAGCAGCTTTAACCCGGGGGAGCAGTACTTC. Protein: CASSFNPGEQYF.